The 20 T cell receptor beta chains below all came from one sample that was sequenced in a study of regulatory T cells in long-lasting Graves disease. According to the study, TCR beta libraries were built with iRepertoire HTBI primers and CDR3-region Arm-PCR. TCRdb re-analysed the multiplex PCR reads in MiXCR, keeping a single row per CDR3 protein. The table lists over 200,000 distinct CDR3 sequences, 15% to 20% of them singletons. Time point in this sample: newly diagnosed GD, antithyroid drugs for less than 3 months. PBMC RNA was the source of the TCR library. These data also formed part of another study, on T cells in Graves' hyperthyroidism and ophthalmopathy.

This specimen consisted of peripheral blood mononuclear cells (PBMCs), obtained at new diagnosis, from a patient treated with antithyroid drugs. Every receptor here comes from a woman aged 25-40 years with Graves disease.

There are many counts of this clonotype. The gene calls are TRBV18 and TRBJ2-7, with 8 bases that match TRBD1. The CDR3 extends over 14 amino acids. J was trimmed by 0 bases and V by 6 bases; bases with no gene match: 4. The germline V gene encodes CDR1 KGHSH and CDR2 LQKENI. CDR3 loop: CASSADRDSYEQYF. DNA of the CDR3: TGTGCCAGCTCGGCGGACAGGGACTCCTACGAGCAGTACTTC.

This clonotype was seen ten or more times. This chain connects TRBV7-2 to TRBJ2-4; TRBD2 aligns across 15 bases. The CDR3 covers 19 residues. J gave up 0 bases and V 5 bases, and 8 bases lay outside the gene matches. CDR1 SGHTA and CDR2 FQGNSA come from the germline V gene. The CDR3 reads CASSRPGLAGGRAKNIQYF. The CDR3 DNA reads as TGTGCCAGCAGCAGACCGGGACTAGCGGGGGGACGAGCCAAAAACATTCAGTACTTC.

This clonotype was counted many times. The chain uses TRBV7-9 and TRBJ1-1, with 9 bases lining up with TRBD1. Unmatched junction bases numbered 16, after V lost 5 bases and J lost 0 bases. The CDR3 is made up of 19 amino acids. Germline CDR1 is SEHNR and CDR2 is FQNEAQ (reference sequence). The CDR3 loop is CASSNTPTGGWLMNTEAFF. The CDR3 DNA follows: TGTGCCAGCAGCAATACCCCGACAGGGGGATGGTTGATGAACACTGAAGCTTTCTTT.

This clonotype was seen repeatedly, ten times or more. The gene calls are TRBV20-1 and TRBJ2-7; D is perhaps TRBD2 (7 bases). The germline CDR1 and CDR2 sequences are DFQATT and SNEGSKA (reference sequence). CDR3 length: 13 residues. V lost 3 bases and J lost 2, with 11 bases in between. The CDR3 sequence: CSASAGAAYEQYF. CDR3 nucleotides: TGCAGTGCTAGCGCGGGGGCCGCCTACGAGCAGTACTTC.

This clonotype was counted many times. For the CDR3, the DNA is TGTGCCAGCAGTCCCACCCGCGGACAGGCCGCAAGGAACGAGCAGTACTTC. It specifies CASSPTRGQAARNEQYF. This chain links TRBV12-3 or TRBV12-4 with TRBJ2-7; TRBD1 aligns across 7 bases. The ends lost 5 bases at V and 5 bases at J; junction bases unmatched: 18. The CDR3 loop spans 17 amino acids.

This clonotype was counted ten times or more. CDR3 loop: CSARDVAVTEAFF. The CDR3 bases are TGCAGTGCTAGAGATGTCGCAGTCACTGAAGCTTTCTTT. The rearrangement links TRBV20-1 to TRBJ1-1; D gene uncertain. This CDR3 spans 13 amino acids. CDR1 is DFQATT and CDR2 is SNEGSKA in the germline V gene (reference sequence). The V gene lost 0 bases and the J gene lost 4 bases, with 9 bases spanning the gap.

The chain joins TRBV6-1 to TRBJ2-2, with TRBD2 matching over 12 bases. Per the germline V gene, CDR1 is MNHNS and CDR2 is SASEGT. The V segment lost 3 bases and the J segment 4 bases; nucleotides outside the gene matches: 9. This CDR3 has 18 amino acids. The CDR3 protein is CASSDWLAGGPSTGELFF. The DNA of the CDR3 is TGTGCCAGCAGTGATTGGCTAGCGGGGGGGCCTAGCACCGGGGAGCTGTTTTTT.

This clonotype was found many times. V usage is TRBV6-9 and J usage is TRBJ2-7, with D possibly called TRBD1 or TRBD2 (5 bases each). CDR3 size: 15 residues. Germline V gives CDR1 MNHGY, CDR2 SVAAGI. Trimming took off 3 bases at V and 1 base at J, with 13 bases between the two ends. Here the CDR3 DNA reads TGTGCCAGCAGTTACCTCGGGGCCGAATCCTACGAGCAGTACTTC. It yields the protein CASSYLGAESYEQYF.

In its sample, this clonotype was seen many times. In DNA form, the CDR3 reads TGTGCCAGCAGTGAAGGGTCCTTCGCAGGGCGCTATGGCTACACCTTC. Translated: CASSEGSFAGRYGYTF. The gene calls are TRBV2 and TRBJ1-2, with D possibly being TRBD1 (5 bases). The length of the CDR3 is 16 residues. CDR1 and CDR2 from the germline V gene are SNHLY and FYNNEI. V was pared by 1 base and J by 4 bases, with 16 bases between.

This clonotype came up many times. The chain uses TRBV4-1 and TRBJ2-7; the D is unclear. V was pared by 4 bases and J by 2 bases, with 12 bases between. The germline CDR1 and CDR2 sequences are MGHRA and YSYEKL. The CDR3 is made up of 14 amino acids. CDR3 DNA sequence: TGCGCCAGCAGCCCAACCGGGCTAACCTACGAGCAGTACTTC. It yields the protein CASSPTGLTYEQYF.

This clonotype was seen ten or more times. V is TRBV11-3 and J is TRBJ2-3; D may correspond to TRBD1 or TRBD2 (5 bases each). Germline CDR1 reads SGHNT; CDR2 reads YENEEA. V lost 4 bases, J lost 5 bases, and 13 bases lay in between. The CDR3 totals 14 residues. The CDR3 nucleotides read TGTGCCAGCAGCTCAACCGGGGCGGGAGATACGCAGTATTTT. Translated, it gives CASSSTGAGDTQYF.

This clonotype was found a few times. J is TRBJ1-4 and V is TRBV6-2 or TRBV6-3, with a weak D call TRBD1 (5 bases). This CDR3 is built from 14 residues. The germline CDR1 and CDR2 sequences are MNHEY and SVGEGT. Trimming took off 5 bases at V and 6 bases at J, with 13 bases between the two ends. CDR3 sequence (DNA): TGTGCCAGCAGTAATCCGACAGCCGATGAAAAACTGTTTTTT. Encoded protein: CASSNPTADEKLFF.

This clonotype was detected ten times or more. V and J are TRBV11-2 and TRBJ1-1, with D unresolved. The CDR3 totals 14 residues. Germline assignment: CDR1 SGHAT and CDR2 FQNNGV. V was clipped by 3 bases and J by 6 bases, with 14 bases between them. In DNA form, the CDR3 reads TGTGCCAGCAGCTTGCGGAGATCGAAGGCTGAAGCTTTCTTT. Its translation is CASSLRRSKAEAFF. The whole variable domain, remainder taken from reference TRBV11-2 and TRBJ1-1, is EAGVAQSPRYKIIEKRQSVAFWCNPISGHATLYWYQQILGQGPKLLIQFQNNGVVDDSQLPKDRFSAERLKGVDSTLKIQPAKLEDSAVYLCASSLRRSKAEAFFGQGTRLTVV.

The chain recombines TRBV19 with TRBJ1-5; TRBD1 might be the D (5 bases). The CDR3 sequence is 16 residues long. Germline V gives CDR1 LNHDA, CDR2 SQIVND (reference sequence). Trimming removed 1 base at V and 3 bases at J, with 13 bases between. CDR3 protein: CASSIGWGGINQPQHF. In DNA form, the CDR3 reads TGTGCCAGTAGTATAGGCTGGGGGGGGATCAATCAGCCCCAGCATTTT.

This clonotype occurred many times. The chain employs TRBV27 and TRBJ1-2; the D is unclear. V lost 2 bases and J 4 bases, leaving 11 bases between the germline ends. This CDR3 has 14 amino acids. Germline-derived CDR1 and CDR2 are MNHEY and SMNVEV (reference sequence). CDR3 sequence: CASSLKGIGYGYTF. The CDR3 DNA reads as TGTGCCAGCAGTTTAAAAGGGATAGGCTATGGCTACACCTTC.

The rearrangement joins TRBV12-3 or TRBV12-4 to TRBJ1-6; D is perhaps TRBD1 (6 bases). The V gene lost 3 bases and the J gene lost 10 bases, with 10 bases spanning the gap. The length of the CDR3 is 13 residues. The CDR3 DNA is TGTGCCAGCAGTTTTGGGGGGCTGTCACCCCTCCACTTT. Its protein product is CASSFGGLSPLHF.

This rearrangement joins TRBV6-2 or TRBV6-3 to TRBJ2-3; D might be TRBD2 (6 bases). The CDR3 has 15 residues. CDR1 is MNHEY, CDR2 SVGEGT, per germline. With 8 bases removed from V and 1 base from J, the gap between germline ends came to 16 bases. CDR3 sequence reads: CASRPRPSGTDTQYF. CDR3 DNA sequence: TGTGCCAGCCGACCCAGGCCTAGCGGCACAGATACGCAGTATTTT.

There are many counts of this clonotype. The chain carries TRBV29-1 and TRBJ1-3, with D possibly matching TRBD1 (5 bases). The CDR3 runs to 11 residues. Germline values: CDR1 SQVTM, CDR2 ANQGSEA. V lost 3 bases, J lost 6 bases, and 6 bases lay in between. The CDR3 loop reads CSVDRENTIYF. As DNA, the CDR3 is TGCAGCGTTGACAGGGAAAACACCATATATTTT. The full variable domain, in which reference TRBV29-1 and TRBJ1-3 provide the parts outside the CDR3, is SAVISQKPSRDICQRGTSLTIQCQVDSQVTMMFWYRQQPGQSLTLIATANQGSEATYESGFVIDKFPISRPNLTFSTLTVSNMSPEDSSIYLCSVDRENTIYFGEGSWLTVV.

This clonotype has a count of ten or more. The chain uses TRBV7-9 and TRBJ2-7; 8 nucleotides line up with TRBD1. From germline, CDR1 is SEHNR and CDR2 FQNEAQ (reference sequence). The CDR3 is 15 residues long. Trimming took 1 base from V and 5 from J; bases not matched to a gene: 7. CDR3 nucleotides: TGTGCCAGCAGCTTAGAGAGGACAGGGTCCGACGAGCAGTACTTC. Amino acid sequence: CASSLERTGSDEQYF.

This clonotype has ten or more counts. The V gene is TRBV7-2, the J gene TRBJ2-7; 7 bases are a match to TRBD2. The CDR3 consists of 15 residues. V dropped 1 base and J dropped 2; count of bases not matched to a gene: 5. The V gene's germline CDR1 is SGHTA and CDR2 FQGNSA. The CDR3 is CASSLGGGVAYEQYF. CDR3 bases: TGTGCCAGCAGCTTAGGGGGAGGGGTTGCCTACGAGCAGTACTTC.